The clone carrying this T cell receptor beta chain was detected a few times. The V gene's germline CDR1 is MNHEY and CDR2 SVGAGI. The CDR3 has 14 amino acids. V lost 5 bases and J lost 6; bases outside the gene matches: 9. This sample is part of a study of cytomegalovirus exposure and HLA in healthy donors. The overall study: Roughly 80 million unique TCRs from HLA-typed donors made up an early data release.

Researchers ran the PCR with 60 Vbeta and 13 Jbeta primers. The protocol was immunoSEQ multiplex PCR, while the TCRdb copy is restricted to in-frame clones and leaves out a portion. The data hold 42,000 or so clones, with 50% observed a single time. The sample was PBMCs. J is TRBJ1-2 and V is TRBV6-5; 7 nucleotides match TRBD1. This sequence originates from a human donor in good health. Here the CDR3 DNA reads TGTGCCAGCAGTCGGCTACAGGGGCCCCATGGCTACACCTTC. This translates into CASSRLQGPHGYTF.